This entry lists 29 T cell receptor beta chains sequenced from one sample in a study of regulatory T cells in long-lasting Graves disease (dated by TCRdb to about 2021). Per the publication, the time point label means: newly diagnosed GD, antithyroid drugs for less than 3 months. RNA was extracted from PBMCs in TRIzol for both TCR sequencing and RNA sequencing. Library preparation used multiplex PCR. The sequencer was an Illumina HiSeq 4000. To build TCR beta libraries, CDR3 regions were amplified by Arm-PCR using iRepertoire HTBI primers. TCRdb's own reprocessing of the public reads used fastp at Q25 and MiXCR and kept productive beta chains. Every entry covers one CDR3 protein and lists the most common genes and DNA from its rows. The sample has under 450,000 distinct CDR3 sequences on record, 15% to 20% of them singletons. 20% to 25% of the sample is in the top ten clones. This sample was also put to use in a study of T cells in Graves' hyperthyroidism and ophthalmopathy.

The material sequenced was peripheral blood mononuclear cells (PBMCs), taken at new diagnosis, from a patient treated with antithyroid drugs. These receptors came from a woman in her late teens or twenties with Graves disease. Donor details come from another sample of the same person, matched by shared clones.

This clonotype was found a few times. The chain combines TRBV29-1 with TRBJ2-1; D is unclear. The CDR3 is 13 amino acids. V gave up 5 bases and J gave up 6 bases, with 14 bases separating them. CDR1 is SQVTM and CDR2 is ANQGSEA in the germline V gene. The CDR3 protein is CSVQPYSSNEQFF. The CDR3 bases are TGCAGCGTTCAACCATACAGCAGCAATGAGCAGTTCTTC.

This clonotype was picked up many times. This chain uses TRBV11-2 with TRBJ2-7; no definite D call. Deletions cut 4 bases from V and 2 bases from J, with 12 bases between. The CDR3 loop spans 14 amino acids. Germline loops: CDR1 SGHAT, CDR2 FQNNGV. The CDR3 DNA follows: TGTGCCAGCAGCTCCCTTTTAGGACCCTACGAGCAGTACTTC. Translating gives CASSSLLGPYEQYF.

This clonotype was recorded at least ten times. This chain connects TRBV12-3 or TRBV12-4 to TRBJ2-7; D is ambiguous. CDR3 length: 13 residues. V was pared by 8 bases and J by 2 bases, with 13 bases between. The chain's CDR3 is CASGRNGAYEQYF. The CDR3 coding sequence is TGTGCCAGCGGACGGAACGGAGCCTACGAGCAGTACTTC.

At least ten counts were recorded for this clonotype. This chain connects TRBV12-3 or TRBV12-4 to TRBJ2-1; D not resolved. V was clipped by 8 bases and J by 2 bases, with 4 bases between them. This CDR3 comprises 11 residues. This chain's CDR3 is CASVAYNEQFF. CDR3 in DNA: TGTGCCAGCGTCGCCTACAATGAGCAGTTCTTC.

This clonotype was counted ten times or more. The CDR3 DNA follows: TGTGCCAGCAGTCCACACCTCCAAGAGACCCAGTACTTC. Protein product: CASSPHLQETQYF. The chain links TRBV2 to TRBJ2-5; no reliable D call. V was trimmed by 5 bases and J by 1 base, leaving 8 bases between them. CDR1 is SNHLY and CDR2 is FYNNEI in the germline V gene. The CDR3 covers 13 residues.

This clonotype was counted at least ten times. The J gene is TRBJ2-7, the V gene TRBV20-1; 11 nucleotides align to TRBD2. V shed 3 bases, J shed 6 bases, and the junction held 7 bases outside the gene matches. CDR1 and CDR2 from the germline V gene are DFQATT and SNEGSKA (reference sequence). CDR3 size: 14 residues. CDR3 in amino acids: CSASVSGRAGEQYF. CDR3 nucleotide sequence: TGCAGTGCTAGCGTTAGCGGGAGGGCAGGCGAGCAGTACTTC.

This clonotype occurred many times. The J gene is TRBJ2-1, the V gene TRBV29-1; 9 bases are a match to TRBD1. V lost 1 base to trimming and J lost 3 bases; unmatched junction nucleotides: 4. CDR1 is SQVTM and CDR2 is ANQGSEA in the germline V gene. This CDR3 comprises 15 residues. The CDR3 DNA reads TGCAGCGTTGAAGGGACAGGGGTGTACTACAATGAGCAGTTCTTC. Amino acid sequence: CSVEGTGVYYNEQFF.

This clonotype was counted ten times or more. The V call is TRBV30, the J call TRBJ2-6; D gene uncertain. This CDR3 has 13 amino acids. V lost 3 bases and J 4 bases, leaving 7 bases between the germline ends. In germline, CDR1 is GTSNPN, CDR2 SVGIG (reference sequence). CDR3 amino acids: CAWSFHGANVLTF. Written as DNA, the CDR3 is TGTGCCTGGAGCTTCCACGGGGCCAACGTCCTGACTTTC.

The rearrangement joins TRBV25-1 to TRBJ2-3, with 7 bases lining up with TRBD2. V trimming: 0 bases; J trimming: 5 bases; junction bases outside the gene matches: 14. Germline loops: CDR1 MGHDK, CDR2 SYGVNS. The CDR3 is 18 amino acids. CDR3 DNA sequence: TGTGCCAGCAGTGAATATCACCAGTCCGGGGGGTTATTAGATACGCAGTATTTT. This gives the protein CASSEYHQSGGLLDTQYF.

This clonotype was picked up many times. This chain joins TRBV12-3 or TRBV12-4 and TRBJ1-5; the match to TRBD1 covers 7 bases. This CDR3 has 16 amino acids. J lost 2 bases, V lost 5 bases, and 9 bases had no gene match. In DNA, the CDR3 is TGTGCCAGCAGTCCAAGGGGGACAGTCGGCAATCAGCCCCAGCATTTT. Translating gives CASSPRGTVGNQPQHF.

In regard to this clonotype: A much larger clone differs by one base, so this may be a read error. The chain uses TRBV29-1 and TRBJ2-1, with D perhaps matching TRBD1 (5 bases). The end of the DNA aligns better with TRBJ2-5, so the J call may be wrong. Germline CDR1 reads SQVTM; CDR2 reads ANQGSEA. CDR3 length: 12 amino acids. CDR3: CSAEGALETQYF. The CDR3 region has the DNA TGCAGCGCTGAAGGGGCTCTGGAGACCCAGTACTTC.

This clonotype appeared many times. The rearrangement joins TRBV2 to TRBJ1-2, with 7 bases lining up with TRBD1. Per germline, CDR1 SNHLY and CDR2 FYNNEI. The CDR3 consists of 15 residues. Trimming at V came to 1 base and at J to 7 bases, leaving 9 bases not matched to a gene. In DNA form, the CDR3 reads TGTGCCAGCAGTGAAGATGACCGGGACAGTGGTGGCTACACCTTC. This codes for CASSEDDRDSGGYTF.

This clonotype was seen ten or more times. CDR3 sequence reads: CASSSGGSGANVLTF. The DNA of the CDR3 is TGTGCCAGCAGCTCAGGGGGCTCTGGGGCCAACGTCCTGACTTTC. This chain uses TRBV28 with TRBJ2-6, with 7 bases identical to TRBD1. CDR1 is MDHEN, CDR2 SYDVKM, per germline. The J segment lost 0 bases and the V segment lost 6 bases, leaving 2 bases of the junction unmatched. The CDR3 is 15 amino acids.

This chain joins TRBV25-1 and TRBJ2-5; perhaps D is TRBD1 or TRBD2 (6 bases each). Germline V lookup: CDR1 MGHDK, CDR2 SYGVNS. V lost 1 base and J lost 5, with 11 bases in between. The CDR3 spans 14 residues. The CDR3: CASSEWGAGETQYF. CDR3 nucleotides: TGTGCCAGCAGTGAATGGGGGGCAGGGGAGACCCAGTACTTC.

In regard to this clonotype: A far larger clone is just one base off, so this is likely a read error. The V gene is TRBV2, the J gene TRBJ2-4; no reliable D call. Gene TRBJ2-1 matches the end of the DNA better, so the J call may be wrong. There are 12 residues in the CDR3. Germline V gene data show CDR1 as SNHLY and CDR2 as FYNNEI. The CDR3 sequence: CASSEGWTEQFF. For the CDR3, the DNA is TGTGCCAGCAGTGAAGGGTGGACTGAGCAGTTCTTC.

In its sample, this clonotype was seen many times. The V gene is TRBV6-5, the J gene TRBJ2-2; D not certain. V lost 2 bases, J lost 2 bases, and 15 bases lay in between. This CDR3 contains 17 residues. Germline V CDR1 and CDR2: MNHEY, SVGAGI. CDR3 nucleotides: TGTGCCAGCAGTTACGATGCAGCAAATTCAAACACCGGGGAGCTGTTTTTT. It yields the protein CASSYDAANSNTGELFF.

This clonotype occurred many times. This rearrangement joins TRBV28 to TRBJ2-7; the match to TRBD2 covers 8 bases. This CDR3 spans 15 amino acids. The ends lost 3 bases at V and 9 bases at J; junction bases unmatched: 13. Germline CDR1 MDHEN, CDR2 SYDVKM. The CDR3 region has the DNA TGTGCCAGCAGTTTTAGGGGTGGAGCGGGAGTTAGGCAGTACTTC. Translating gives CASSFRGGAGVRQYF.

This clonotype has ten or more counts. V usage is TRBV3-1 and J usage is TRBJ1-2, with D unclear. The CDR3 totals 12 residues. V gave up 1 base and J gave up 5 bases, with 5 bases separating them. Germline lookup yields CDR1 LGHDT and CDR2 YNNKEL (reference sequence). The CDR3 loop reads CASSQVEYGYTF. Here the CDR3 DNA reads TGTGCCAGCAGCCAAGTAGAGTATGGCTACACCTTC.

A few counts support this clonotype. The gene calls are TRBV9 and TRBJ2-3, with a possible D match to TRBD2 (5 bases). CDR1 and CDR2 (germline): SGDLS, YYNGEE. This CDR3 is built from 15 residues. The V and J ends lost 1 base and 4 bases respectively, with 13 bases between them. In DNA form, the CDR3 reads TGTGCCAGCAGCGTATCGGCTAGCCCCCCAGATACGCAGTATTTT. This codes for CASSVSASPPDTQYF.

This clonotype was counted at least ten times. This chain uses TRBV13 with TRBJ2-3; D tentatively reads TRBD1 or TRBD2 (5 bases each). CDR1 is PRHDT and CDR2 is FYEKMQ in the germline V gene (reference sequence). This CDR3 is 18 amino acids long. V lost 4 bases and J 6 bases, leaving 26 bases between the germline ends. The CDR3, as DNA: TGTGCCAGCAGCTCTTTTAGGTGGGGGAGTCCAGATTCGGATACGCAGTATTTT. Translated, it gives CASSSFRWGSPDSDTQYF.

This clonotype has a handful of counts. The rearrangement uses TRBV3-1 and TRBJ1-5; no reliable D call. The V end lost 3 bases, the J end lost 1 base, and 13 bases lay between the germline ends. This CDR3 region has 16 residues. Germline CDR1 LGHDT, CDR2 YNNKEL (reference sequence). The CDR3 nucleotides read TGTGCCAGCAGCCACGGGGTGGAGGGAAGCAATCAGCCCCAGCATTTT. Amino acids: CASSHGVEGSNQPQHF.

Concerning this clonotype itself: A much larger clone differs by one base, so this may be a read error. The gene calls are TRBV5-1 and TRBJ2-1; D is ambiguous. The CDR3 spans 15 residues. The germline gives CDR1 SGHRS, CDR2 YFSETQ. Trimming left V 3 bases short and J 3 bases short, with 13 bases between. The CDR3 reads CASSSTESFYNEQFF. The DNA of the CDR3 is TGCGCCAGCAGCTCCACAGAGAGCTTCTACAATGAGCAGTTCTTC.

This clonotype was counted between two and nine times. The genes are TRBV6-1 and TRBJ2-7; 11 bases map to TRBD2. Germline-derived CDR1 and CDR2 are MNHNS and SASEGT. The CDR3 has 14 residues. J gave up 5 bases and V 6 bases, and 6 bases lay outside the gene matches. DNA for the CDR3: TGTGCCAGCAGATCGACTAGCGGGGTCCACGAGCAGTACTTC. It specifies CASRSTSGVHEQYF.

The rearrangement uses TRBV7-2 and TRBJ1-5; D gene uncertain. The V and J ends lost 5 bases and 6 bases respectively, with 14 bases between them. Germline V gene sequence: CDR1 SGHTA, CDR2 FQGNSA. The CDR3 totals 14 residues. The CDR3: CASSVPGPFQPQHF. In nucleotides, the CDR3 is TGTGCCAGCAGCGTCCCGGGCCCCTTTCAGCCCCAGCATTTT.

The V gene is TRBV27, the J gene TRBJ2-5; no clear D gene. CDR1 and CDR2 from the germline V gene are MNHEY and SMNVEV (reference sequence). The CDR3 has 11 residues. Trimming took 6 bases from V and 8 from J, leaving 10 bases between them. The DNA of the CDR3 is TGTGCCAGCAGGGGCTTTGGAACCCAGTACTTC. This gives the protein CASRGFGTQYF.

This clonotype showed up just a few times. The genes are TRBV19 and TRBJ1-5; TRBD1 might be the D (5 bases). The CDR3 is 16 amino acids. The V gene lost 4 bases and the J gene lost 2 bases, with 15 bases spanning the gap. CDR1 and CDR2 from the germline V gene are LNHDA and SQIVND (reference sequence). The CDR3 protein is CASSNRGGSRNQPQHF. The CDR3, as DNA: TGTGCCAGTAGTAACCGGGGCGGCTCGCGCAATCAGCCCCAGCATTTT.

The V and J genes are TRBV19 and TRBJ1-1; D is uncertain. CDR3 length: 17 residues. Germline CDR1 is LNHDA and CDR2 is SQIVND (reference sequence). The V gene lost 5 bases and the J gene lost 0 bases, with 19 bases spanning the gap. The CDR3: CASSPFGRPTLNTEAFF. CDR3 coding DNA: TGTGCCAGTAGTCCCTTTGGGCGGCCTACGTTGAACACTGAAGCTTTCTTT.

The sample holds many counts of this clonotype. The J gene is TRBJ2-1, the V gene TRBV30, with TRBD2 matching over 7 bases. After removal of 3 bases from V and 3 bases from J, the junction contained 5 bases not matched to a gene. CDR3 length equals 14 residues. Germline V gene sequence: CDR1 GTSNPN, CDR2 SVGIG (reference sequence). CDR3 bases: TGTGCCTGGAGCGTCGGCGGGGGCTACAATGAGCAGTTCTTC. It is translated as CAWSVGGGYNEQFF.

This clonotype was seen more than once but under ten times. V gene TRBV7-8 combines with J gene TRBJ2-7; possibly TRBD2 for D (6 bases). The V end lost 1 base, the J end lost 8 bases, and 12 bases lay between the germline ends. This CDR3 is built from 13 residues. The germline CDR1 and CDR2 sequences are SGHVS and FQNEAQ. This CDR3 reads CASSLVWGEKQYF. The CDR3 region has the DNA TGTGCCAGCAGCTTAGTCTGGGGGGAGAAGCAGTACTTC. Looking up the rest from reference TRBV7-8 and TRBJ2-7 gives the full variable domain: GAGVSQSPRYKVAKRGQDVALRCDPISGHVSLFWYQQALGQGPEFLTYFQNEAQLDKSGLPSDRFFAERPEGSVSTLKIQRTQQEDSAVYLCASSLVWGEKQYFGPGTRLTVT.